This T cell receptor (beta chain) was identified in a study of neoadjuvant nivolumab and ipilimumab in lung cancer. Points from the study as a whole: A small number of samples were TCR sequenced. TCR richness and clonality were higher in tumors than adjacent uninvolved lung.

Trimming removed 4 bases at V and 8 bases at J, with 11 bases between. The CDR3 contains 12 residues. Looked up from germline, CDR1 is MGHDK and CDR2 is SYGVNS. Libraries were prepared by immunoSEQ multiplex PCR; TCRdb keeps only in-frame clonotypes and omits some of them. The sample has fewer than 30,000 clones; 75% to 80% are singletons. Of note for this clone: Antigen unknown.

The chain combines TRBV25-1 with TRBJ1-2; D unresolved. This receptor was identified in an adult with non-small cell lung cancer. Material: tumor tissue, obtained after neoadjuvant nivolumab, alone or with ipilimumab, at or shortly before surgery. The DNA for the CDR3 is TGTGCCAGCAGTGCCCTTCGGGAGGGCTACACCTTC. Its translation: CASSALREGYTF.